One sample yielded the 26 T cell receptor beta chains listed below, sequenced in a study of T cell repertoires in cytomegalovirus infection. TCRdb analysed the reads with MiXCR anew, one entry per CDR3 protein. The profile covers a few hundred thousand distinct CDR3 sequences, with 35% to 50% appearing a single time and 48% taken by the ten largest. Antigen specificity for these receptors is unknown. The starting material was cultured PBMCs, obtained from culture after CMV antigen stimulation. Every receptor here comes from a human donor in good health (CMV status not recorded). Some clones in this sample may be carry-over from other donors' samples.

The chain combines TRBV7-2 with TRBJ2-2; TRBD2 aligns across 10 bases. CDR1 and CDR2 from the germline V gene are SGHTA and FQGNSA. This CDR3 has 14 residues. The ends lost 5 bases at V and 6 bases at J; junction bases unmatched: 3. This chain's CDR3 is CASSPSGSAGELFF. As DNA, the CDR3 is TGTGCCAGCAGCCCTAGCGGGAGTGCCGGGGAGCTGTTTTTT.

J is TRBJ2-3 and V is TRBV2; tentative D call: TRBD1 (5 bases). The V end was cut by 5 bases, the J end by 8 bases, with 14 bases between. CDR1 and CDR2 (germline): SNHLY, FYNNEI. The CDR3 contains 13 residues. Here the CDR3 DNA reads TGTGCCAGCAGTCAAGAAGCCCAGGGTACGCAGTATTTT. It is translated as CASSQEAQGTQYF.

In this sample, this clonotype turned up a few times. V usage is TRBV5-1 and J usage is TRBJ2-5; D uncertain. Trimming took off 0 bases at V and 5 bases at J, with 14 bases between the two ends. The germline V gene encodes CDR1 SGHRS and CDR2 YFSETQ. The CDR3 runs 15 residues. The CDR3 DNA reads as TGCGCCAGCAGCTTGGCAAACCCCGTGTGGGAGACCCAGTACTTC. Its protein product is CASSLANPVWETQYF.

This clonotype was observed a handful of times. The chain is built from TRBV12-3 or TRBV12-4 and TRBJ2-1; D not resolved. The V end lost 1 base, the J end lost 6 bases, and 13 bases lay between the germline ends. This CDR3 is 15 amino acids long. The CDR3 loop is CASSLVSSRGNEQFF. CDR3 nucleotides: TGTGCCAGCAGTTTAGTTAGTTCACGCGGCAATGAGCAGTTCTTC.

The genes are TRBV20-1 and TRBJ2-7; 9 nucleotides agree with TRBD1. Germline V gene lookup returns CDR1 DFQATT and CDR2 SNEGSKA (reference sequence). The J segment lost 4 bases and the V segment lost 5 bases, leaving 6 bases of the junction unmatched. This CDR3 has 13 amino acids. CDR3 sequence (DNA): TGCAGTGCTTTAGACGGGACAGGGTACGAGCAGTACTTC. It codes for CSALDGTGYEQYF.

This clonotype has only a few counts. The V call is TRBV6-2 or TRBV6-3, the J call TRBJ2-7; the D is unclear. This CDR3 has 15 amino acids. The V end was cut by 6 bases, the J end by 0 bases, with 15 bases between. Looked up from germline, CDR1 is MNHEY and CDR2 is SVGEGT. Written as DNA, the CDR3 is TGTGCCAGCAGCCTAAGGACGGAATCCTCCTACGAGCAGTACTTC. This translates into CASSLRTESSYEQYF.

A note on this clonotype: Mismatch with germline at one junction end may stem from a read error. The chain links TRBV12-3 or TRBV12-4 to TRBJ1-2, with D perhaps TRBD1 (5 bases). There are 11 residues in the CDR3. This chain's CDR3 is CASTLGDGYTF. The CDR3 bases are TGTGCCAGCACTTTAGGGGATGGCTACACCTTC.

The gene calls are TRBV7-2 and TRBJ1-6; the D gene is possibly TRBD1 (5 bases). Germline CDR1 is SGHTA and CDR2 is FQGNSA. The CDR3 covers 15 residues. Trimming pared 2 bases from V and 9 bases from J, leaving 14 bases between. CDR3 DNA sequence: TGTGCCAGCAGCTTACTTCCAGGGATGGTTTCACCCCTCCACTTT. This gives the protein CASSLLPGMVSPLHF.

The rearrangement links TRBV6-2 or TRBV6-3 to TRBJ2-1; TRBD1 agrees at 7 bases. The CDR3 is 16 residues long. V lost 4 bases to trimming and J lost 13 bases; unmatched junction nucleotides: 19. Germline loops: CDR1 MNHEY, CDR2 SVGEGT. The DNA of the CDR3 is TGTGCCAGCAGTTCCCCGTACTCGTCCGGAGACAGGGCACAGTTCTTC. It specifies CASSSPYSSGDRAQFF.

The chain couples TRBV7-2 to TRBJ1-2, with D perhaps TRBD1 (6 bases). Germline V CDR1 and CDR2: SGHTA, FQGNSA. Deletions cut 1 base from V and 4 bases from J, with 13 bases between. This CDR3 is 15 amino acids long. CDR3 sequence (DNA): TGTGCCAGCAGCTTAGGCCGGGGGGCGAGCTATGGCTACACCTTC. Amino acids: CASSLGRGASYGYTF.

CDR3: CASSLKGLAGTRRYEQYF. In DNA form, the CDR3 reads TGCGCCAGCAGCTTGAAGGGTCTAGCGGGCACAAGGCGCTACGAGCAGTACTTC. The genes are TRBV5-1 and TRBJ2-7; 8 bases are shared with TRBD2. Germline assignment: CDR1 SGHRS and CDR2 YFSETQ. This CDR3 has 18 amino acids. V dropped 1 base and J dropped 3; count of bases not matched to a gene: 15.

This clonotype was seen repeatedly, ten times or more. The rearrangement uses TRBV7-2 and TRBJ2-3, with 9 positions matching TRBD1. The CDR3 sequence is 14 residues long. With 1 base clipped from V and 6 bases from J, the junction kept 2 bases outside the gene matches. CDR1 and CDR2 from the germline V gene are SGHTA and FQGNSA. The CDR3 bases are TGTGCCAGCAGCTTAGACAGGGGGCTGGATACGCAGTATTTT. Its protein is CASSLDRGLDTQYF.

The CDR3: CSAGPPSRYNEQFF. CDR3 nucleotides: TGCAGTGCTGGACCCCCTAGCCGGTACAATGAGCAGTTCTTC. The rearrangement uses TRBV20-1 and TRBJ2-1; possibly TRBD2 for D (5 bases). The CDR3 runs 14 residues. V lost 5 bases, J lost 4 bases, and 15 bases lay in between. Germline V CDR1 and CDR2: DFQATT, SNEGSKA (reference sequence).

This clonotype was seen more than once but under ten times. The chain employs TRBV7-9 and TRBJ2-1; 8 nucleotides agree with TRBD2. Germline V CDR1 and CDR2: SEHNR, FQNEAQ (reference sequence). V shed 4 bases, J shed 6 bases, and the junction held 11 bases outside the gene matches. The CDR3 is 16 amino acids. In nucleotides, the CDR3 is TGTGCCAGCAGCTCCCCCGAACGGGGGGGCCCCAATGAGCAGTTCTTC. Translating it yields CASSSPERGGPNEQFF.

The J gene is TRBJ2-6, the V gene TRBV11-2; D unclear. Germline V gene sequence: CDR1 SGHAT, CDR2 FQNNGV. The CDR3 is made up of 16 amino acids. The V gene lost 1 base and the J gene lost 0 bases, with 7 bases spanning the gap. CDR3 in amino acids: CASSLVGRSGANVLTF. In nucleotides, the CDR3 is TGTGCCAGCAGCTTAGTGGGCCGCTCTGGGGCCAACGTCCTGACTTTC.

The chain uses TRBV19 and TRBJ1-2, with TRBD1 as a possible D gene (5 bases). Germline V lookup: CDR1 LNHDA, CDR2 SQIVND (reference sequence). Trimming shortened V by 7 bases and J by 4 bases, and 16 bases separated the two germline ends. This CDR3 spans 14 amino acids. The CDR3 reads CASMGRLAGYGYTF. The CDR3 DNA is TGTGCCAGTATGGGACGGCTGGCTGGCTATGGCTACACCTTC.

This clonotype was seen more than once but under ten times. The chain links TRBV7-9 to TRBJ2-7, with D hard to call. V was clipped by 2 bases and J by 2 bases, with 16 bases between them. CDR1 is SEHNR and CDR2 is FQNEAQ in the germline V gene (reference sequence). CDR3 size: 16 residues. In DNA, the CDR3 is TGTGCCAGCAGCTTATCGACCCCGATTACAGCCTACGAGCAGTACTTC. Protein: CASSLSTPITAYEQYF.

Of note for this clonotype: Germline and junction disagree at one end, which may indicate a read error. The rearrangement joins TRBV2 to TRBJ1-2, with D possibly matching TRBD1 (6 bases). This CDR3 contains 14 residues. Germline V gives CDR1 SNHLY, CDR2 FYNNEI. CDR3 region: CASREGQSNYGYTF. As DNA, the CDR3 is TGTGCCAGCAGAGAAGGACAGAGTAACTATGGCTACACCTTC. Combining the CDR3 with reference TRBV2 and TRBJ1-2 gives the whole variable domain EPEVTQTPSHQVTQMGQEVILRCVPISNHLYFYWYRQILGQKVEFLVSFYNNEISEKSEIFDDQFSVERPDGSNFTLKIRSTKLEDSAMYFCASREGQSNYGYTFGSGTRLTVV.

This clonotype was seen more than once but under ten times. The rearrangement links TRBV19 to TRBJ2-3, with a weak D call TRBD2 (6 bases). The CDR3 loop spans 15 amino acids. Trimming took 5 bases from V and 4 from J, leaving 16 bases between them. The germline V gene has CDR1 LNHDA and CDR2 SQIVND (reference sequence). The CDR3 nucleotides are TGTGCCAGTAGTGTAAGGGAGGTGTGGGCAGATACGCAGTATTTT. It encodes CASSVREVWADTQYF.

This clonotype was recorded once. The V call is TRBV12-5, the J call TRBJ2-7; tentatively, D is TRBD1 or TRBD2 (6 bases each). The CDR3 runs to 16 residues. Trimming pared 2 bases from V and 3 bases from J, leaving 17 bases between. Germline CDR1 and CDR2: LGHNT and FRNRAP. CDR3 DNA: TGTGCTAGTGGTTTGACTGCGGGACACTCCGTCTACGAGCAGTACTTC. This gives the protein CASGLTAGHSVYEQYF.

The chain uses TRBV24-1 and TRBJ2-3; 9 bases fit TRBD2. Germline values: CDR1 KGHDR, CDR2 SFDVKD. The CDR3 spans 16 residues. Unmatched junction bases numbered 9, after V lost 9 bases and J lost 0 bases. As DNA, the CDR3 is TGTGCCACCTCCCGGCCCACTAGCGGGAGCACAGATACGCAGTATTTT. Protein sequence: CATSRPTSGSTDTQYF.

This chain connects TRBV27 to TRBJ1-1, with D possibly being TRBD1 (6 bases). The CDR3 consists of 15 residues. Germline V gene lookup returns CDR1 MNHEY and CDR2 SMNVEV (reference sequence). Trimming shortened V by 2 bases and J by 4 bases, and 14 bases separated the two germline ends. CDR3 sequence (DNA): TGTGCCAGCAGTTTACAAACAGGGTTCGGCACTGAAGCTTTCTTT. Its protein is CASSLQTGFGTEAFF.

The chain recombines TRBV2 with TRBJ2-2, with D hard to call. CDR1 is SNHLY and CDR2 is FYNNEI in the germline V gene. The CDR3 runs to 11 residues. Trimming cost V 7 bases and J 6 bases, with 6 bases left between them. The CDR3 sequence is CASKRSGELFF. DNA of the CDR3: TGTGCCAGCAAGAGGTCCGGGGAGCTGTTTTTT.

The rearrangement links TRBV27 to TRBJ1-5, with D possibly TRBD1 on 5 matching bases. Per the germline V gene, CDR1 is MNHEY and CDR2 is SMNVEV (reference sequence). V lost 5 bases to trimming and J lost 5 bases, with 10 bases between them. The CDR3 is made up of 13 amino acids. DNA for the CDR3: TGTGCCAGCAGTAAAGACAGTTATCAGCCCCAGCATTTT. It codes for CASSKDSYQPQHF.

The rearrangement uses TRBV12-5 and TRBJ2-7, with 11 bases that match TRBD1. This CDR3 spans 14 amino acids. Germline-derived CDR1 and CDR2 are LGHNT and FRNRAP. J was trimmed by 7 bases and V by 4 bases; bases with no gene match: 6. CDR3 sequence reads: CASGSGTGGAEQYF. CDR3 sequence (DNA): TGTGCTAGTGGTTCGGGGACAGGGGGTGCGGAGCAGTACTTC.

Only a few counts were recorded for this clonotype. The chain combines TRBV28 with TRBJ1-4, with a tentative D call TRBD1 (5 bases). Germline V CDR1 and CDR2: MDHEN, SYDVKM. V lost 2 bases to trimming and J lost 4 bases, with 8 bases between them. There are 14 residues in the CDR3. In nucleotides, the CDR3 is TGTGCCAGCAGTTTAGGGGCCGGTAATGAAAAACTGTTTTTT. Amino acids: CASSLGAGNEKLFF.